This TCR beta chain was recorded in a study of T-cell memory formation after mild COVID-19. Sample barcodes and UMIs were carried by the TCR alpha and TCR beta cDNA libraries that 5'RACE generated with constant-segment primers. Each CDR3 protein gets one entry after TCRdb re-called the 5' RACE reads with MiXCR. The data hold 470,000 or so distinct CDR3 sequences, with about 18% observed a single time. Trimming took 0 bases from V and 0 from J, leaving 21 bases between them. CDR1 and CDR2 (germline): MGHDK, SYGVNS. The CDR3 loop spans 21 amino acids. The sequencing sample was made of PBMCs or a T cell subset sorted from them (not recorded which). The clonotype originates from an adult woman who had mild COVID-19 (a few samples of this study predate the infection). Cell type and time point are not known. The chain couples TRBV25-1 to TRBJ2-6, with D possibly TRBD1 on 5 matching bases. The CDR3 nucleotides read TGTGCCAGCAGTGAATACAAACAGGTGCCTAGGGGAAGCTCTGGGGCCAACGTCCTGACTTTC. Protein product: CASSEYKQVPRGSSGANVLTF. The entire variable domain, with the rest obtained from reference TRBV25-1 and TRBJ2-6, is as follows: EADIYQTPRYLVIGTGKKITLECSQTMGHDKMYWYQQDPGMELHLIHYSYGVNSTEKGDLSSESTVSRIRTEHFPLTLESARPSHTSQYLCASSEYKQVPRGSSGANVLTFGAGSRLTVL.